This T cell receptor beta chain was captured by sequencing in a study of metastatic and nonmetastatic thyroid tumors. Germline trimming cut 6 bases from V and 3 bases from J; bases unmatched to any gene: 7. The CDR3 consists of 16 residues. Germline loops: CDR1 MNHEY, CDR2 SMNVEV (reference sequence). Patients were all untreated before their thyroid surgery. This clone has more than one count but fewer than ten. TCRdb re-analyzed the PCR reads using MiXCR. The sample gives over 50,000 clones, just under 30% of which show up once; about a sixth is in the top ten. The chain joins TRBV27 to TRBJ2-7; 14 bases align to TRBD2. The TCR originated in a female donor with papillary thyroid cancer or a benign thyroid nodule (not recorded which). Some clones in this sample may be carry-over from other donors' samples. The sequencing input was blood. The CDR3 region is CASSYLGTSGSYEQYF. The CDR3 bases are TGTGCCAGCAGCTACCTCGGGACTAGCGGGAGCTACGAGCAGTACTTC.